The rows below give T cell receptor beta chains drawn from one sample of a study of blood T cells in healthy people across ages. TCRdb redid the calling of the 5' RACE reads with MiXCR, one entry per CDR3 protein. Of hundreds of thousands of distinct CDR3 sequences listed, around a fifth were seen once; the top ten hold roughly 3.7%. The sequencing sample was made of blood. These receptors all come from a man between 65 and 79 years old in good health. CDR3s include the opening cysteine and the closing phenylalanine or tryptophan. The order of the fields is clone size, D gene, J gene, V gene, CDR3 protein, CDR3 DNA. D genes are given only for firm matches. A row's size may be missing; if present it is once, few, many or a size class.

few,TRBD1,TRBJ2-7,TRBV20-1,CSARAFGQGLSYEQYF,TGCAGTGCTAGAGCCTTTGGACAGGGTCTCTCCTACGAGCAGTACTTC
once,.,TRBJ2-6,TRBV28,CASSSGGLSGANVLTF,TGTGCCAGCAGTTCCGGCGGCCTCTCTGGGGCCAACGTCCTGACTTTC
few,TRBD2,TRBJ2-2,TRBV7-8,CAGSPTSGMNTGELFF,TGTGCCGGCAGCCCGACTAGCGGGATGAACACCGGGGAGCTGTTTTTT
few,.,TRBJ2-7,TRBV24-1,CATSDGRGFNYEQYF,TGTGCCACCAGTGATGGGAGGGGGTTCAACTACGAGCAGTACTTC
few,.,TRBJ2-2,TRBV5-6,CASSLQAALNTGELFF,TGTGCCAGCAGCTTGCAGGCGGCACTGAACACCGGGGAGCTGTTTTTT
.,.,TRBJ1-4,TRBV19,CASRDGSWGEKLFF,TGTGCCAGTAGAGACGGTTCCTGGGGTGAAAAACTGTTTTTT
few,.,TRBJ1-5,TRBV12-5,CASGTGFNQPQHF,TGTGCTAGCGGAACAGGTTTCAATCAGCCCCAGCATTTT
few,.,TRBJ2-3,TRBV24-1,CATSDPTSDTQYF,TGTGCCACCAGTGATCCGACTTCAGATACGCAGTATTTT
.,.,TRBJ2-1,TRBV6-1,CASSESKGFNEQFF,TGTGCCAGCAGTGAATCTAAGGGTTTCAATGAGCAGTTCTTC
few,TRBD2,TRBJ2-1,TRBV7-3,CASSLRLAGANEQFF,TGTGCCAGCAGCCTCAGACTAGCGGGAGCCAATGAGCAGTTCTTC
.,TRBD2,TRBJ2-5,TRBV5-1,CASSTQTSGQETQYF,TGCGCCAGCAGCACACAGACTAGCGGGCAAGAGACCCAGTACTTC
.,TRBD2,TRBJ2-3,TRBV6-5,CASSSGGLANTQYF,TGTGCCAGCAGCTCTGGGGGACTAGCTAATACGCAGTATTTT
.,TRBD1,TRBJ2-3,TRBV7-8,CASSLQGASDTQYF,TGTGCCAGCAGCTTACAGGGGGCATCAGATACGCAGTATTTT
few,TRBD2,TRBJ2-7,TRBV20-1,CSARAGRSTYEQYF,TGCAGTGCTAGAGCCGGGAGGTCGACCTACGAGCAGTACTTC
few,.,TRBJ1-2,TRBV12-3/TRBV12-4,CASSLTTSNYGYTF,TGTGCCAGCAGCTTAACGACCTCTAACTATGGCTACACCTTC
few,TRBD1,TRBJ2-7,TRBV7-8,CASSFRTGSSYEQYF,TGTGCCAGCAGCTTCCGGACAGGGAGCTCCTACGAGCAGTACTTC
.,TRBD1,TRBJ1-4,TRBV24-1,CATSDTGTGDEKLFF,TGTGCCACCAGTGACACCGGGACAGGGGACGAAAAACTGTTTTTT
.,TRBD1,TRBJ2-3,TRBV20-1,CSADRADTQYF,TGCAGTGCGGACAGGGCAGATACGCAGTATTTT
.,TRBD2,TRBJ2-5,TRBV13,CASSSGLAGRGTQYF,TGTGCCAGCAGCTCGGGACTAGCGGGACGAGGGACCCAGTACTTC
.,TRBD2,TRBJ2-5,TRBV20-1,CSASKGLAEQEAQYF,TGCAGTGCTAGTAAGGGACTAGCGGAACAAGAGGCCCAGTACTTC
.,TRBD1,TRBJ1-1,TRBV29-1,CSVRRQGGTEAFF,TGCAGCGTCCGAAGACAGGGTGGCACTGAAGCTTTCTTT
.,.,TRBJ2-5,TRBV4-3,CASSQDRTEETQYF,TGCGCCAGCAGCCAAGATCGGACAGAAGAGACCCAGTACTTC
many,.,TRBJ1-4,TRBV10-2,CASSRTSHNEKLFF,TGCGCCAGCAGTAGGACATCGCATAATGAAAAACTGTTTTTT
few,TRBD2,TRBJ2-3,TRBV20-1,CSAGGGATDTQYF,TGCAGTGCGGGCGGGGGGGCTACAGATACGCAGTATTTT
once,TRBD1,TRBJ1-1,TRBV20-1,CSGTGTGVDAFF,TGCAGTGGCACCGGGACAGGGGTTGACGCTTTCTTT